The 10 T cell receptor beta chains below come from one sample, sequenced in a study of blood T cell repertoires in COVID-19. Only in-frame clones appear in the TCRdb table, and some are missing; sequencing was by immunoSEQ multiplex PCR. The table lists 250,000 to 300,000 clones, roughly 90% of them singletons, with 2% to 2.5% in the top ten. Source material: peripheral blood. These receptors all come from a man aged 45 to 65 with acute or convalescent COVID-19.

The chain couples TRBV4-2 to TRBJ2-1, with 9 bases matching TRBD2. V shed 5 bases, J shed 7 bases, and the junction held 12 bases outside the gene matches. The CDR3 has 16 residues. Germline lookup yields CDR1 LGHNA and CDR2 YNFKEQ. The CDR3 DNA reads TGTGCCAGCAGCTCCCCGCTAGCGGGGACGAGAAATGAGCAGTTCTTC. It codes for CASSSPLAGTRNEQFF.

The CDR3 DNA follows: TGTGCCACCAGCAGCCTGGCAGCGGGGGCCTACAATGAGCAGTTCTTC. It yields the protein CATSSLAAGAYNEQFF. The chain carries TRBV15 and TRBJ2-1, with TRBD2 matching over 8 bases. From germline, CDR1 is LNHNV and CDR2 YYDKDF (reference sequence). V lost 3 bases, J lost 2 bases, and 6 bases stayed unmatched. The CDR3 is 16 amino acids. The variable domain in full, completed from reference TRBV15 and TRBJ2-1, reads DAMVIQNPRYQVTQFGKPVTLSCSQTLNHNVMYWYQQKSSQAPKLLFHYYDKDFNNEADTPDNFQSRRPNTSFCFLDIRSPGLGDTAMYLCATSSLAAGAYNEQFFGPGTRLTVL.

This chain connects TRBV29-1 to TRBJ1-1, with D possibly TRBD1 on 6 matching bases. Trimming removed 5 bases from V and 8 bases from J, with 12 bases in between. The germline CDR1 and CDR2 sequences are SQVTM and ANQGSEA. This CDR3 has 11 amino acids. The CDR3 DNA is TGCAGCGTTAGGGATGACAGGGAAGCTTTCTTT. Translation: CSVRDDREAFF.

This rearrangement joins TRBV6-5 to TRBJ1-3; weak D call: TRBD1 (6 bases). CDR3 length: 15 amino acids. Germline lookup yields CDR1 MNHEY and CDR2 SVGAGI. V lost 6 bases and J 5 bases, leaving 17 bases between the germline ends. The CDR3 reads CASSPTRGQRNTIYF. CDR3 sequence (DNA): TGTGCCAGCAGCCCGACACGTGGACAGCGAAACACCATATATTTT.

The chain is built from TRBV10-3 and TRBJ1-1, with D uncertain. This CDR3 has 15 residues. Germline CDR1 and CDR2: ENHRY and SYGVKD. V lost 6 bases to trimming and J lost 3 bases, with 17 bases between them. As DNA, the CDR3 is TGTGCCATCAGCGTCTCACACAATATCGACACTGAAGCTTTCTTT. Amino acids: CAISVSHNIDTEAFF.

This chain uses TRBV10-2 with TRBJ1-4, with 9 nucleotides matching TRBD1. The CDR3 loop spans 15 amino acids. The trim removed 2 bases at V and 8 bases at J, leaving 6 bases unmatched. Per germline, CDR1 WSHSY and CDR2 SAAADI. CDR3 amino acids: CASSEPGQGVEKLFF. CDR3 coding DNA: TGCGCCAGCAGTGAGCCGGGACAGGGTGTGGAAAAACTGTTTTTT.

The table lists this clone with a count of one. The CDR3 coding sequence is TGCAGCGTTGAAGACCAGGGTTCGAACACTGAAGCTTTCTTT. Amino acids: CSVEDQGSNTEAFF. The chain employs TRBV29-1 and TRBJ1-1; D might be TRBD1 (5 bases). Germline values: CDR1 SQVTM, CDR2 ANQGSEA. V lost 0 bases and J 1 base, leaving 9 bases between the germline ends. The CDR3 runs 14 residues.

This rearrangement joins TRBV19 to TRBJ1-5; 10 nucleotides agree with TRBD1. After removal of 4 bases from V and 6 bases from J, the junction contained 6 bases not matched to a gene. CDR3 length equals 15 residues. CDR1 and CDR2 (germline): LNHDA, SQIVND (reference sequence). The CDR3 spells CASSTGQGRGQPQHF. For the CDR3, the DNA is TGTGCCAGTAGTACGGGACAGGGGAGGGGTCAGCCCCAGCATTTT.

This clone came up once. The rearrangement links TRBV7-9 to TRBJ2-7; D possibly corresponds to TRBD1 (6 bases). This CDR3 is 14 amino acids long. Looked up from germline, CDR1 is SEHNR and CDR2 is FQNEAQ (reference sequence). Between the trimmed V and J ends, which lost 5 bases and 3 bases, there was a span of 14 bases. CDR3 sequence reads: CASSPPTGFYEQYF. CDR3 DNA: TGTGCCAGCAGCCCACCAACAGGGTTCTACGAGCAGTACTTC. Based on the CDR3 plus reference TRBV7-9 and TRBJ2-7, the full variable domain is DTGVSQNPRHKITKRGQNVTFRCDPISEHNRLYWYRQTLGQGPEFLTYFQNEAQLEKSRLLSDRFSAERPKGSFSTLEIQRTEQGDSAMYLCASSPPTGFYEQYFGPGTRLTVT.

The V gene is TRBV5-8, the J gene TRBJ1-5; no clear D gene. The CDR3 loop spans 13 amino acids. CDR1 and CDR2 (germline): SGHTS, YDEGEE. V was shortened by 4 bases and J by 4 bases, with 9 bases between the two germline ends. CDR3 loop: CASSRLLNQPQHF. As DNA, the CDR3 is TGTGCCAGCAGCCGTCTCCTGAATCAGCCCCAGCATTTT. Full variable domain (remainder filled in from reference TRBV5-8 and TRBJ1-5): EAGVTQSPTHLIKTRGQQATLRCSPISGHTSVYWYQQALGLGLQFLLWYDEGEERNRGNFPPRFSGRQFPNYSSELNVNALELEDSALYLCASSRLLNQPQHFGDGTRLSIL.